The 5 T cell receptor beta chains in this list originate from one sample, sequenced in a study of cytomegalovirus exposure and HLA in healthy donors. Amplification used 60 Vbeta primers and 13 Jbeta primers. Generated by immunoSEQ multiplex PCR, the TCRdb table keeps only in-frame clones and is missing some. The top ten hold about 3.8% of the sample, which has 130,000 to 150,000 clones, roughly four fifths seen once. The sequenced material came from PBMCs. Receptors were obtained from a man aged 35-49 years in good health and CMV-seropositive.

The chain is built from TRBV29-1 and TRBJ1-5; D is unclear. The V gene's germline CDR1 is SQVTM and CDR2 ANQGSEA. This CDR3 has 12 amino acids. The germline V and J ends were trimmed by 4 bases and 4 bases, with 8 bases remaining between them. The CDR3 DNA is TGCAGCGTTGGTGGGAGGAATCAGCCCCAGCATTTT. Protein sequence: CSVGGRNQPQHF.

The rearrangement joins TRBV7-9 to TRBJ1-5; 7 bases match TRBD1. J was trimmed by 3 bases and V by 5 bases; bases with no gene match: 4. Per germline, CDR1 SEHNR and CDR2 FQNEAQ (reference sequence). This CDR3 has 14 amino acids. The CDR3 protein is CASSQGGANQPQHF. CDR3 sequence (DNA): TGTGCCAGCAGCCAGGGGGGCGCCAATCAGCCCCAGCATTTT.

The chain's CDR3 is CASSPLRGRTYEQYF. CDR3 nucleotide sequence: TGTGCCAGCAGCCCACTCCGGGGGAGAACCTACGAGCAGTACTTC. The chain links TRBV11-2 to TRBJ2-7; D might be TRBD2 (6 bases). CDR1 and CDR2 from the germline V gene are SGHAT and FQNNGV. Trimming shortened V by 5 bases and J by 2 bases, and 16 bases separated the two germline ends. The CDR3 runs to 15 residues.

The table lists this clone with a few counts. J is TRBJ1-2 and V is TRBV11-3; D uncertain. The V end was cut by 1 base, the J end by 4 bases, with 7 bases between. Germline values: CDR1 SGHNT, CDR2 YENEEA. CDR3 length: 13 residues. The CDR3 coding sequence is TGTGCCAGCAGCTTAGGCCCGGGCTATGGCTACACCTTC. Amino acids: CASSLGPGYGYTF.

This chain connects TRBV4-1 to TRBJ1-1; the D is unclear. The CDR3 is made up of 13 amino acids. V was pared by 8 bases and J by 5 bases, with 15 bases between. Germline V gene data show CDR1 as MGHRA and CDR2 as YSYEKL. The DNA of the CDR3 is TGCGCCAGCGCGAACGGGGTGCGTACTGAAGCTTTCTTT. Protein: CASANGVRTEAFF.